Below, 31 T cell receptor beta chains from the same sample are listed, as sequenced in a study of response to subunit inactivated influenza vaccine. In TCRdb, the RT-PCR reads were re-called with MiXCR into one record per CDR3 protein. The repertoire holds 500,000 to 600,000 distinct CDR3 sequences, with approximately 10% as singletons. Here the sequenced sample was PBMCs from blood, taken on the day of vaccination. The receptors stem from a man aged 50 or older who received an inactivated influenza vaccine.

This clonotype was seen repeatedly, ten times or more. The chain has TRBV14 and TRBJ2-1; 10 bases align to TRBD2. The CDR3 has 15 residues. Germline CDR1 is SGHDN and CDR2 is FVKESK. With 2 bases clipped from V and 5 bases from J, the junction kept 3 bases outside the gene matches. As DNA, the CDR3 is TGTGCCAGCAGCCAACCGGGACTAGCGCACAATGAGCAGTTCTTC. Encoded protein: CASSQPGLAHNEQFF.

This clonotype was seen repeatedly, ten times or more. The genes are TRBV3-1 and TRBJ2-2, with a weak D call TRBD2 (7 bases). The V end lost 4 bases, the J end lost 5 bases, and 14 bases lay between the germline ends. Germline V lookup: CDR1 LGHDT, CDR2 YNNKEL (reference sequence). The CDR3 contains 15 residues. CDR3 in amino acids: CASSPGGRRTGELFF. In DNA, the CDR3 is TGTGCCAGCAGCCCCGGGGGGCGTCGGACCGGGGAGCTGTTTTTT.

This clonotype was detected ten times or more. The chain joins TRBV12-3 or TRBV12-4 to TRBJ1-1, with unresolved D. The CDR3 contains 13 residues. Trimming pared 3 bases from V and 0 bases from J, leaving 5 bases between. The CDR3 coding sequence is TGTGCCAGCAGTTTTAGGGTGAACACTGAAGCTTTCTTT. Its translation: CASSFRVNTEAFF.

This clonotype was seen repeatedly, ten times or more. The chain couples TRBV4-3 to TRBJ2-1; maybe TRBD1 (5 bases). Germline V gene data show CDR1 as LGHNA and CDR2 as YSLEER. V was cut by 1 base and J by 3 bases, with 13 bases left in between. CDR3 length: 16 amino acids. Written as DNA, the CDR3 is TGCGCCAGCAGCCAAGGAGACAGAGCCTACTACAATGAGCAGTTCTTC. Its translation: CASSQGDRAYYNEQFF.

This clonotype was detected only a few times. V gene TRBV18 combines with J gene TRBJ2-3; maybe TRBD1 (5 bases). V shed 1 base and J shed 6 bases, with 11 bases lying between them. The CDR3 sequence is 14 residues long. Germline-derived CDR1 and CDR2 are KGHSH and LQKENI. In DNA form, the CDR3 reads TGTGCCAGCTCACCACGAAACCCAGGGGATACGCAGTATTTT. Its translation: CASSPRNPGDTQYF.

The chain has TRBV12-3 or TRBV12-4 and TRBJ2-1; tentative D call: TRBD1 (6 bases). The CDR3 runs 14 residues. V was cut by 8 bases and J by 8 bases, with 19 bases left in between. The CDR3 sequence is CASGPRGGGDEQFF. In nucleotides, the CDR3 is TGTGCCAGCGGGCCCAGGGGTGGTGGCGATGAGCAGTTCTTC.

This clonotype has a handful of counts. The gene calls are TRBV5-6 and TRBJ2-3, with D possibly matching TRBD2 (5 bases). Trimming took 0 bases from V and 5 from J, leaving 10 bases between them. The CDR3 runs 14 residues. Germline V gives CDR1 SGHDT, CDR2 YYEEEE. The CDR3 loop is CASSLGGFEDTQYF. The CDR3 DNA is TGTGCCAGCAGCTTGGGAGGGTTTGAAGATACGCAGTATTTT.

This clonotype was seen many times. V gene TRBV28 combines with J gene TRBJ2-7, with D hard to call. Trimming cost V 5 bases and J 4 bases, with 6 bases left between them. Per germline, CDR1 MDHEN and CDR2 SYDVKM. The CDR3 contains 11 residues. DNA of the CDR3: TGTGCCAGCAGTACAATATACGAGCAGTACTTC. Encoded protein: CASSTIYEQYF.

A few counts support this clonotype. The V gene is TRBV4-3, the J gene TRBJ2-1, with TRBD2 matching over 13 bases. The CDR3 contains 16 residues. The J segment lost 8 bases and the V segment lost 2 bases, leaving 6 bases of the junction unmatched. Germline V gene data show CDR1 as LGHNA and CDR2 as YSLEER. The CDR3 protein is CASSQRTSGRLDEQFF. CDR3 nucleotides: TGCGCCAGCAGCCAACGGACTAGCGGGAGATTAGATGAGCAGTTCTTC.

The table lists this clonotype with a few counts. This chain links TRBV4-3 with TRBJ2-3, with D perhaps matching TRBD1 or TRBD2 (5 bases each). The CDR3 extends over 17 amino acids. V lost 2 bases and J 4 bases, leaving 19 bases between the germline ends. CDR1 is LGHNA, CDR2 YSLEER, per germline. This CDR3 reads CASSQSTGTSAPDTQYF. The CDR3 DNA reads as TGCGCCAGCAGCCAATCTACCGGGACGTCCGCCCCAGATACGCAGTATTTT.

This clonotype was found a few times. The chain has TRBV12-3 or TRBV12-4 and TRBJ1-6; perhaps TRBD1 as D (5 bases). This CDR3 has 15 amino acids. Trimming took 2 bases from V and 13 from J, leaving 18 bases between them. In DNA, the CDR3 is TGTGCCAGCAGTTTACGTTTGACAGTGGGGCTCCCCCTCCACTTT. It encodes CASSLRLTVGLPLHF.

This clonotype came up a few times. This chain connects TRBV28 to TRBJ2-1; 7 nucleotides line up with TRBD2. Germline CDR1 is MDHEN and CDR2 is SYDVKM. The trim removed 1 base at V and 6 bases at J, leaving 21 bases unmatched. This CDR3 is built from 20 residues. CDR3 protein: CASSLFPGGNSGFTSNEQFF. The CDR3 DNA sequence: TGTGCCAGCAGTTTATTCCCTGGAGGAAATAGCGGGTTTACCTCCAATGAGCAGTTCTTC. The full variable domain, with the rest looked up from reference TRBV28 and TRBJ2-1, is DVKVTQSSRYLVKRTGEKVFLECVQDMDHENMFWYRQDPGLGLRLIYFSYDVKMKEKGDIPEGYSVSREKKERFSLILESASTNQTSMYLCASSLFPGGNSGFTSNEQFFGPGTRLTVL.

This clonotype was found once. V gene TRBV6-1 combines with J gene TRBJ1-2; TRBD1 matches 7 bases. The germline V gene has CDR1 MNHNS and CDR2 SASEGT. There are 14 residues in the CDR3. The J segment lost 3 bases and the V segment lost 6 bases, leaving 7 bases of the junction unmatched. The CDR3 spells CASSQAGTDYGYTF. In DNA, the CDR3 is TGTGCCAGCAGCCAGGCCGGGACAGACTATGGCTACACCTTC.

In this sample, this clonotype turned up many times. This sequence joins TRBV28 and TRBJ2-2; 10 nucleotides line up with TRBD2. The CDR3 has 21 residues. The trim removed 3 bases at V and 3 bases at J, leaving 19 bases unmatched. CDR1 is MDHEN, CDR2 SYDVKM, per germline. CDR3 sequence (DNA): TGTGCCAGCAGTTTTAGTTCCTGGGCTAGCGGGAGTAGGGCGCACACCGGGGAGCTGTTTTTT. Translation gives CASSFSSWASGSRAHTGELFF.

This clonotype was observed a handful of times. The chain is built from TRBV5-1 and TRBJ2-1; D might be TRBD1 or TRBD2, each matching 7 bases. Germline CDR1 SGHRS, CDR2 YFSETQ. V gave up 1 base and J gave up 7 bases, with 18 bases separating them. The CDR3 totals 16 residues. The CDR3: CASSLNIGQGGNEQFF. In DNA form, the CDR3 reads TGCGCCAGCAGCTTGAATATCGGGCAGGGGGGGAATGAGCAGTTCTTC.

The V and J genes are TRBV4-2 and TRBJ2-3; D possibly corresponds to TRBD2 (5 bases). The length of the CDR3 is 15 residues. The V gene's germline CDR1 is LGHNA and CDR2 YNFKEQ. Trimming stripped 5 bases from V and 2 bases from J, with 14 bases between. The CDR3 DNA reads as TGTGCCAGCAGCGCGGCGGGTGGGGACACAGATACGCAGTATTTT. It translates to CASSAAGGDTDTQYF.

This chain uses TRBV12-3 or TRBV12-4 with TRBJ2-5, with D perhaps matching TRBD2 (5 bases). The CDR3 is made up of 15 amino acids. V was clipped by 1 base and J by 5 bases, with 14 bases between them. In DNA, the CDR3 is TGTGCCAGCAGTTTAGTCGGCGGGTTTTTCGAGACCCAGTACTTC. It is translated as CASSLVGGFFETQYF.

The table lists this clonotype with many counts. The V call is TRBV10-2, the J call TRBJ2-1, with a tentative D call TRBD2 (6 bases). The V end lost 2 bases, the J end lost 1 base, and 9 bases lay between the germline ends. The V gene's germline CDR1 is WSHSY and CDR2 SAAADI. The CDR3 covers 15 residues. CDR3 residues: CASSEGAGSYNEQFF. CDR3 sequence (DNA): TGCGCCAGCAGTGAGGGGGCGGGATCCTACAATGAGCAGTTCTTC.

This clonotype was detected a few times. The rearrangement joins TRBV5-1 to TRBJ2-7; perhaps D is TRBD1 or TRBD2 (6 bases each). This CDR3 has 16 amino acids. Germline-derived CDR1 and CDR2 are SGHRS and YFSETQ. V was cut by 4 bases and J by 1 base, with 18 bases left in between. The CDR3 sequence is CASSPRGGRRSYEQYF. The CDR3 nucleotides are TGCGCCAGCAGCCCCCGAGGGGGGCGCAGGTCCTACGAGCAGTACTTC.

This clonotype was found a few times. This sequence joins TRBV7-9 and TRBJ2-5; D is perhaps TRBD1 (6 bases). The CDR3 runs 14 residues. The V and J ends lost 7 bases and 3 bases respectively, with 15 bases between them. The germline CDR1 and CDR2 sequences are SEHNR and FQNEAQ (reference sequence). The CDR3 nucleotides read TGTGCCAGCAACCGACTTGGGGGCGAAGAGACCCAGTACTTC. It specifies CASNRLGGEETQYF.

The chain carries TRBV11-1 and TRBJ2-7, with D maybe TRBD1 (5 bases). This CDR3 is built from 18 residues. The germline V gene encodes CDR1 SGHAT and CDR2 FQDESV (reference sequence). Trimming left V 5 bases short and J 3 bases short, with 26 bases between. The chain's CDR3 is CASSTGRNTDGRLYEQYF. The DNA of the CDR3 is TGTGCCAGCAGCACAGGAAGGAACACAGACGGCAGGCTCTACGAGCAGTACTTC.

The chain combines TRBV30 with TRBJ2-1; D unclear. CDR1 is GTSNPN, CDR2 SVGIG, per germline (reference sequence). V lost 1 base, J lost 9 bases, and 4 bases lay in between. CDR3 length equals 10 residues. The CDR3 here is CAWSGGEQFF. In DNA, the CDR3 is TGTGCCTGGAGTGGAGGTGAGCAGTTCTTC.

The rearrangement uses TRBV3-1 and TRBJ2-5; the D is unclear. Germline CDR1 and CDR2: LGHDT and YNNKEL (reference sequence). V was clipped by 2 bases and J by 2 bases, with 9 bases between them. The CDR3 contains 14 residues. The CDR3 nucleotides are TGTGCCAGCAGCCAATCCGAAACGCAAGAGACCCAGTACTTC. As protein: CASSQSETQETQYF.

J is TRBJ1-2 and V is TRBV10-3, with D possibly being TRBD1 (6 bases). Per the germline V gene, CDR1 is ENHRY and CDR2 is SYGVKD. Trimming pared 8 bases from V and 2 bases from J, leaving 15 bases between. This CDR3 has 14 residues. DNA of the CDR3: TGTGCCATCCGGGGGCAGCTACTCAACTATGGCTACACCTTC. Protein sequence: CAIRGQLLNYGYTF.

This clonotype showed up just a few times. The genes are TRBV6-1 and TRBJ2-5; 7 nucleotides match TRBD1. The germline V gene has CDR1 MNHNS and CDR2 SASEGT. Unmatched junction bases numbered 10, after V lost 7 bases and J lost 5 bases. The CDR3 has 14 residues. For the CDR3, the DNA is TGTGCCAGCATTGTGACAGGGTTTCAGGAGACCCAGTACTTC. Translating it yields CASIVTGFQETQYF.

The J gene is TRBJ2-7, the V gene TRBV12-3 or TRBV12-4, with D possibly being TRBD1 (5 bases). Trimming shortened V by 6 bases and J by 3 bases, and 15 bases separated the two germline ends. The CDR3 runs 14 residues. CDR3 sequence (DNA): TGTGCCAGCAGCTGGACAAGTCGCCTCTACGAGCAGTACTTC. It encodes CASSWTSRLYEQYF.

The chain has TRBV12-3 or TRBV12-4 and TRBJ2-2, with 9 positions matching TRBD1. After removal of 5 bases from V and 0 bases from J, the junction contained 4 bases not matched to a gene. The CDR3 length is 16 residues. In nucleotides, the CDR3 is TGTGCCAGCAGTACCTGGACAGGGGCGAACACCGGGGAGCTGTTTTTT. This codes for CASSTWTGANTGELFF.

This clonotype was detected a few times. The rearrangement links TRBV9 to TRBJ2-2, with D possibly called TRBD1 or TRBD2 (6 bases each). This CDR3 has 15 amino acids. V gave up 6 bases and J gave up 5 bases, with 17 bases separating them. Germline V CDR1 and CDR2: SGDLS, YYNGEE. CDR3 region: CASNPSGAGTGELFF. Here the CDR3 DNA reads TGTGCCAGCAACCCCTCGGGGGCGGGAACCGGGGAGCTGTTTTTT.

This CDR3 reads CASSFPLGSGDETQYF. For the CDR3, the DNA is TGTGCCAGCAGTTTCCCCCTTGGAAGCGGAGATGAGACCCAGTACTTC. This chain links TRBV28 with TRBJ2-5; D is perhaps TRBD2 (5 bases). This CDR3 is 16 amino acids long. The V gene lost 3 bases and the J gene lost 5 bases, with 19 bases spanning the gap. CDR1 is MDHEN and CDR2 is SYDVKM in the germline V gene.

This clonotype has a handful of counts. The chain uses TRBV12-3 or TRBV12-4 and TRBJ1-2; no definite D call. There are 13 residues in the CDR3. V was clipped by 1 base and J by 1 base, with 4 bases between them. The CDR3 is CASSLGFNYGYTF. CDR3 sequence (DNA): TGTGCCAGCAGTTTAGGGTTTAACTATGGCTACACCTTC.

The rearrangement joins TRBV6-2 or TRBV6-3 to TRBJ2-7; 8 bases agree with TRBD2. In germline, CDR1 is MNHEY, CDR2 SVGEGT. The CDR3 extends over 14 amino acids. Trimming at V came to 6 bases and at J to 6 bases, leaving 10 bases not matched to a gene. This CDR3 reads CASRTGTSLFEQYF. The CDR3 DNA follows: TGTGCCAGCAGGACCGGGACTAGTCTATTCGAGCAGTACTTC.